Reported below is one T cell receptor (beta chain). Its matching antigen is unknown. The treatment here: some 20 received Ad26.COV2.S at low or high dose, single or two shots; five or six received placebo; per-sample allocation not given. Vaccine and placebo recipients were sampled on day 63 after the first injection. Boston provided a donor who was an adult aged 18-55 years. The data stem from a study of Ad26.COV2.S vaccination and SARS-CoV-2 variants. Across the whole study: The study gave Ad26.COV2.S intramuscularly, once or twice 56 days apart. General study points: Measurements of TCR breadth and depth may have given underestimates of the total T cell responses. Participants given vaccine showed non-spike TCR breadth similar to that of placebo recipients.

CDR1 is MNHEY and CDR2 is SVGEGT in the germline V gene. The CDR3 consists of 14 residues. V was pared by 5 bases and J by 4 bases, with 11 bases between. The assay was immunoSEQ multiplex PCR, and TCRdb's table has in-frame clones only and misses some. Here the sample spans about 480,000 clones, 87% being singletons. The chain is built from TRBV6-2 or TRBV6-3 and TRBJ2-2; D not certain. The sequence was obtained from a person between 18 and 65 years old who received the Ad26.COV2.S COVID-19 vaccine or a placebo. Sample: peripheral blood, taken in a trial of Ad26.COV2.S vaccine versus placebo. CDR3 amino acids: CASSQNPVTGELFF. CDR3 coding DNA: TGTGCCAGCAGTCAGAATCCGGTCACCGGGGAGCTGTTTTTT.